Given below is one T cell receptor beta chain in context. The sample belongs to a study of control samples from healthy donors and cancer patients. J was trimmed by 0 bases and V by 1 base; bases with no gene match: 2. This CDR3 is 15 amino acids long. CDR1 and CDR2 from the germline V gene are MGHRA and YSYEKL. Data came from immunoSEQ multiplex PCR; TCRdb stores just in-frame clones and leaves some out. Among about 170,000 clones listed, 88% were seen once. Sequenced sample: blood. The chain combines TRBV4-1 with TRBJ2-7; 8 positions match TRBD2. This receptor was identified in a woman aged 25-40 years in good health. For the CDR3, the DNA is TGCGCCAGCAGCCAAGGACTAGCGCCCTCCTACGAGCAGTACTTC. It translates to CASSQGLAPSYEQYF.